This record covers a single T cell receptor beta chain. This sample was taken from a study of blood T cell repertoires in COVID-19. Sequencing used immunoSEQ multiplex PCR; TCRdb keeps in-frame clones, though not all of them. Found here are around 180,000 clones, approximately 80% of them singletons; the top ten hold 6.5% to 8.5%. CDR1 SNHLY and CDR2 FYNNEI come from the germline V gene. V lost 7 bases and J lost 3; bases outside the gene matches: 6. The CDR3 sequence is 14 residues long. This sequence joins TRBV2 and TRBJ2-1, with 7 bases aligning to TRBD2. The sequence derives from a human donor in a cohort sampled during active COVID-19. Sequencing used peripheral blood. The CDR3 here is CASKAASGYNEQFF. CDR3 DNA sequence: TGTGCCAGCAAGGCGGCTAGCGGCTACAATGAGCAGTTCTTC.